A single sample gave rise to the 10 T cell receptor beta chains below, sequenced in a study of cytotoxic CD8 clonotypes in ibrutinib-treated CLL. Sequenced by immunoSEQ multiplex PCR; TCRdb stores in-frame clones only, minus some. Altogether about 86,000 clones are present, around 84% being singletons, with the ten largest covering under 6.5%. The sequencing here drew on PBMCs, taken before ibrutinib treatment. These receptors originate from a human donor with chronic lymphocytic leukemia.

CDR3 protein: CSVQGGPYEQYF. CDR3 DNA: TGCAGCGTCCAAGGGGGCCCCTACGAGCAGTACTTC. The V gene is TRBV29-1, the J gene TRBJ2-7; TRBD1 matches 7 bases. J lost 2 bases, V lost 6 bases, and 4 bases had no gene match. The CDR3 covers 12 residues. Germline V CDR1 and CDR2: SQVTM, ANQGSEA.

The gene calls are TRBV2 and TRBJ2-1; D gene unclear. The CDR3 contains 15 residues. V dropped 7 bases and J dropped 3 bases, with 16 bases sitting between them. Germline CDR1 reads SNHLY; CDR2 reads FYNNEI. In nucleotides, the CDR3 is TGTGCCAGCACAGACGCGAGCCAGGACTACAATGAGCAGTTCTTC. Encoded protein: CASTDASQDYNEQFF.

The rearrangement joins TRBV5-4 to TRBJ2-7; tentatively, D is TRBD2 (5 bases). Germline assignment: CDR1 SGHNT and CDR2 YYREEE (reference sequence). The CDR3 runs 14 residues. V lost 4 bases to trimming and J lost 1 base, with 12 bases between them. The CDR3 loop is CASSLGLASYEQYF. For the CDR3, the DNA is TGTGCCAGCAGCCTCGGACTCGCTTCCTACGAGCAGTACTTC.

The rearrangement joins TRBV9 to TRBJ1-5; D might be TRBD1 (5 bases). This CDR3 has 15 amino acids. The germline V gene encodes CDR1 SGDLS and CDR2 YYNGEE. The V end lost 0 bases, the J end lost 3 bases, and 10 bases lay between the germline ends. Here the CDR3 reads CASSVGGGLNQPQHF. The CDR3 bases are TGTGCCAGCAGCGTAGGTGGGGGACTCAATCAGCCCCAGCATTTT.

This clone was picked up one time. The rearrangement joins TRBV19 to TRBJ2-7; D perhaps matches TRBD2 (6 bases). CDR3 size: 15 residues. Between the trimmed V and J ends, which lost 3 bases and 4 bases, there was a span of 16 bases. Germline V gene sequence: CDR1 LNHDA, CDR2 SQIVND (reference sequence). The CDR3 region is CASSIGTVVAYEQYF. In nucleotides, the CDR3 is TGTGCCAGTAGTATCGGGACTGTAGTTGCTTACGAGCAGTACTTC.

The chain carries TRBV28 and TRBJ2-2; TRBD2 agrees at 10 bases. This CDR3 region has 21 residues. Trimming cost V 5 bases and J 1 base; bases outside gene matches: 19. CDR1 is MDHEN, CDR2 SYDVKM, per germline. This CDR3 reads CASSESAPSGRALWNTGELFF. In DNA, the CDR3 is TGTGCCAGCAGTGAATCGGCGCCAAGCGGGAGGGCCCTCTGGAACACCGGGGAGCTGTTTTTT.

The chain employs TRBV2 and TRBJ2-3; maybe TRBD2 (6 bases). V lost 2 bases and J 1 base, leaving 10 bases between the germline ends. The CDR3 has 15 residues. Per the germline V gene, CDR1 is SNHLY and CDR2 is FYNNEI. Written as DNA, the CDR3 is TGTGCCAGCAGTGAACGTAGCGGACGCACAGATACGCAGTATTTT. It codes for CASSERSGRTDTQYF. Full variable domain (rest looked up from reference TRBV2 and TRBJ2-3): EPEVTQTPSHQVTQMGQEVILRCVPISNHLYFYWYRQILGQKVEFLVSFYNNEISEKSEIFDDQFSVERPDGSNFTLKIRSTKLEDSAMYFCASSERSGRTDTQYFGPGTRLTVL.

The V and J genes are TRBV30 and TRBJ2-7, with TRBD2 matching 10 bases. This CDR3 contains 13 residues. Germline V CDR1 and CDR2: GTSNPN, SVGIG (reference sequence). The ends lost 3 bases at V and 3 bases at J; junction bases unmatched: 2. CDR3 loop: CAWRLAGVYEQYF. In DNA form, the CDR3 reads TGTGCCTGGAGGCTAGCGGGAGTCTACGAGCAGTACTTC.

The chain is built from TRBV7-2 and TRBJ2-1; the D gene is possibly TRBD2 (5 bases). V was pared by 4 bases and J by 0 bases, with 10 bases between. The CDR3 sequence is 15 residues long. CDR1 SGHTA and CDR2 FQGNSA come from the germline V gene. CDR3 sequence (DNA): TGTGCCAGCAGCTCCGGACTGGTCTCCTACAATGAGCAGTTCTTC. Amino acids: CASSSGLVSYNEQFF. The whole variable domain, filled in from reference TRBV7-2 and TRBJ2-1, reads GAGVSQSPSNKVTEKGKDVELRCDPISGHTALYWYRQSLGQGLEFLIYFQGNSAPDKSGLPSDRFSAERTGGSVSTLTIQRTQQEDSAVYLCASSSGLVSYNEQFFGPGTRLTVL.

V usage is TRBV5-6 and J usage is TRBJ2-3; D is perhaps TRBD1 (5 bases). V was cut by 4 bases and J by 2 bases, with 8 bases left in between. CDR3 size: 13 residues. Germline V CDR1 and CDR2: SGHDT, YYEEEE. CDR3 residues: CASSLDNTDTQYF. DNA for the CDR3: TGTGCCAGCAGCCTGGACAACACAGATACGCAGTATTTT.